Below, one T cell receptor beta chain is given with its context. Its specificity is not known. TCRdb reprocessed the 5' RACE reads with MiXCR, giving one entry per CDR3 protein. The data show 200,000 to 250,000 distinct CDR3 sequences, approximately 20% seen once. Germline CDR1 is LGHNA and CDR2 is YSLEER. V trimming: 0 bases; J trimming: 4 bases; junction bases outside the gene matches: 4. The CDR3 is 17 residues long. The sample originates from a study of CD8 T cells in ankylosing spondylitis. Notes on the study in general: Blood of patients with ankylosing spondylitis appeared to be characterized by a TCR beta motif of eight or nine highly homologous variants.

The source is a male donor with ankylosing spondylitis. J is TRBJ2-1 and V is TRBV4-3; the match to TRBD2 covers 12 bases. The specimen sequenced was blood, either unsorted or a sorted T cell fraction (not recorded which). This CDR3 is CASSQDRLAGVYNEQFF. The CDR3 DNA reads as TGCGCCAGCAGCCAAGATAGACTAGCGGGAGTATACAATGAGCAGTTCTTC.